This TCR beta chain is from a study of human T cells and chemical hapten exposure. Extraction of total RNA was performed on unfractionated whole blood. Germline V gene sequence: CDR1 DFQATT, CDR2 SNEGSKA (reference sequence). V lost 4 bases, J lost 0 bases, and 10 bases lay in between. The CDR3 contains 14 residues. TCRdb re-called the 5' RACE reads with MiXCR, one entry per CDR3 protein. The data hold roughly 82,000 distinct CDR3 sequences, with 15% observed a single time. This TCR came from a female donor in good health. This chain uses TRBV20-1 with TRBJ1-3; TRBD1 is a possible D gene (6 bases). The CDR3 spells CSATDRSSGNTIYF. The DNA of the CDR3 is TGCAGTGCTACTGACAGGAGCTCTGGAAACACCATATATTTT.